This TCR beta chain derives from a study of early T cells in non-severe SARS-CoV-2 infection. Points from the study as a whole: VDJdb matching skewed toward anti-spike CD8 responses, missing private and CD4 specificities.

Only a few counts were recorded for this clonotype. Its antigen is unidentified. CDR3 length: 13 amino acids. J lost 7 bases, V lost 5 bases, and 7 bases had no gene match. Germline CDR1 LNHDA, CDR2 SQIVND (reference sequence). Each single cDNA molecule received a unique molecular identifier. TCRdb re-called the 5' RACE reads with MiXCR, one entry per CDR3 protein. The sample has more than 85,000 distinct CDR3 sequences, around 13% seen once. The source material was whole blood, sampled at baseline. This TCR came from an adult who was a healthcare worker with PCR-confirmed SARS-CoV-2 infection or an uninfected control (not recorded which). The V gene is TRBV19, the J gene TRBJ1-2; 7 nucleotides match TRBD1. CDR3 DNA sequence: TGTGCCAGTAGTTTCCCACAGGGGACTGGCTACACCTTC. It is translated as CASSFPQGTGYTF.